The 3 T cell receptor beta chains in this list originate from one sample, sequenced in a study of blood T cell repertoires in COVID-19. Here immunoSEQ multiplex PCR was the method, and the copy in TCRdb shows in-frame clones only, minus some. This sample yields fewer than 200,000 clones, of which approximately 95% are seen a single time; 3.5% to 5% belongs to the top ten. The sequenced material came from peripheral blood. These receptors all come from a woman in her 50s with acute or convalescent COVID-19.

CDR3 coding DNA: TGTGCCAGCAGTTACCCGGGGATGATGAACACTGAAGCTTTCTTT. Its translation: CASSYPGMMNTEAFF. V usage is TRBV6-2 or TRBV6-3 and J usage is TRBJ1-1; D uncertain. Trimming left V 2 bases short and J 0 bases short, with 10 bases between. The CDR3 has 15 amino acids. Looked up from germline, CDR1 is MNHEY and CDR2 is SVGEGT.

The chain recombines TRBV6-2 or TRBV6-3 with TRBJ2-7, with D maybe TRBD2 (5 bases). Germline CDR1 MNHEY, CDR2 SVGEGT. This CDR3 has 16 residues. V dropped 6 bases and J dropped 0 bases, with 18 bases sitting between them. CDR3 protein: CASSQRPLGDSYEQYF. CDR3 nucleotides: TGTGCCAGCAGCCAGCGACCCCTCGGGGACTCCTACGAGCAGTACTTC.

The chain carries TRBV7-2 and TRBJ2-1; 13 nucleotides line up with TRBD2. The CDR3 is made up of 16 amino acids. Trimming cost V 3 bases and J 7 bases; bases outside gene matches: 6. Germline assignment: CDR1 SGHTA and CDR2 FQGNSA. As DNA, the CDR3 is TGTGCCAGCAGCTTCACTAGCGGGGGGGCGCGGAATGAGCAGTTCTTC. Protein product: CASSFTSGGARNEQFF.